Following are 20 T cell receptor beta chains from one sample sequenced in a study of T cell changes during pregnancy in multiple sclerosis. Data came from immunoSEQ multiplex PCR; TCRdb stores just in-frame clones and leaves some out. The sample lists 40,000 or so clones, approximately 92% occurring once. Material: CD4+ T cells from peripheral blood mononuclear cells, obtained in the third trimester of pregnancy. The source is a female donor with multiple sclerosis, enrolled in a pregnancy study.

The rearrangement links TRBV28 to TRBJ2-6; tentatively, D is TRBD2 (7 bases). CDR1 is MDHEN, CDR2 SYDVKM, per germline. The CDR3 consists of 18 residues. The V and J ends lost 3 bases and 2 bases respectively, with 17 bases between them. Here the CDR3 reads CASSFPRGAAPGANVLTF. CDR3 DNA sequence: TGTGCCAGCAGTTTTCCTCGGGGGGCAGCGCCTGGGGCCAACGTCCTGACTTTC. The whole variable domain, filled in from reference TRBV28 and TRBJ2-6, reads DVKVTQSSRYLVKRTGEKVFLECVQDMDHENMFWYRQDPGLGLRLIYFSYDVKMKEKGDIPEGYSVSREKKERFSLILESASTNQTSMYLCASSFPRGAAPGANVLTFGAGSRLTVL.

The chain links TRBV2 to TRBJ1-5, with TRBD1 matching 8 bases. Trimming cost V 6 bases and J 2 bases; bases outside gene matches: 6. In germline, CDR1 is SNHLY, CDR2 FYNNEI. The CDR3 covers 15 residues. The CDR3 DNA follows: TGTGCCAGCAGGGCACAGGGGGATGGCAATCAGCCCCAGCATTTT. This sequence encodes CASRAQGDGNQPQHF.

The genes are TRBV27 and TRBJ2-7; 10 bases agree with TRBD1. This CDR3 contains 19 residues. Germline V lookup: CDR1 MNHEY, CDR2 SMNVEV (reference sequence). The J segment lost 6 bases and the V segment lost 6 bases, leaving 23 bases of the junction unmatched. Here the CDR3 DNA reads TGTGCCAGCAGAACCGGAGGGGGACAGGGGACCAGGGTCTCCCGCGAGCAGTACTTC. Its protein product is CASRTGGGQGTRVSREQYF.

This clone occurred once. The chain combines TRBV5-8 with TRBJ1-1; D not resolved. Trimming took 1 base from V and 0 from J, leaving 10 bases between them. CDR1 is SGHTS, CDR2 YDEGEE, per germline. The CDR3 length is 15 residues. The CDR3 protein is CASSLRGSMNTEAFF. CDR3 nucleotides: TGTGCCAGCAGCTTGCGAGGCTCTATGAACACTGAAGCTTTCTTT.

This rearrangement joins TRBV9 to TRBJ1-1, with D maybe TRBD1 (6 bases). The V end lost 4 bases, the J end lost 1 base, and 14 bases lay between the germline ends. The CDR3 runs to 15 residues. The germline gives CDR1 SGDLS, CDR2 YYNGEE. Here the CDR3 reads CASSSGTLGNTEAFF. The CDR3 DNA follows: TGTGCCAGCAGCTCCGGGACATTGGGGAACACTGAAGCTTTCTTT.

The V call is TRBV30, the J call TRBJ2-7; possibly TRBD1 for D (6 bases). The germline V gene has CDR1 GTSNPN and CDR2 SVGIG (reference sequence). V was pared by 2 bases and J by 3 bases, with 17 bases between. This CDR3 spans 15 amino acids. The CDR3 here is CAWSPVGRGDYEQYF. As DNA, the CDR3 is TGTGCCTGGAGTCCCGTGGGCAGGGGAGACTACGAGCAGTACTTC.

The chain combines TRBV10-3 with TRBJ2-3; D is perhaps TRBD2 (5 bases). Germline CDR1 reads ENHRY; CDR2 reads SYGVKD. Trimming removed 10 bases from V and 1 base from J, with 15 bases in between. CDR3 length: 14 residues. The CDR3 sequence: CATGGGGGTDTQYF. The CDR3 coding sequence is TGTGCCACCGGCGGCGGAGGAGGCACAGATACGCAGTATTTT.

This clone has only one observation. V is TRBV2 and J is TRBJ2-6, with D hard to call. The ends were cut back, 2 bases at V and 10 bases at J, with 6 bases in the middle. Looked up from germline, CDR1 is SNHLY and CDR2 is FYNNEI. The CDR3 sequence is 12 residues long. The CDR3 bases are TGTGCCAGCAGTGAACTCACTAACGTCCTGACTTTC. Protein product: CASSELTNVLTF.

This chain uses TRBV11-2 with TRBJ1-2; 8 nucleotides align to TRBD1. The CDR3 is made up of 13 amino acids. J was trimmed by 4 bases and V by 8 bases; bases with no gene match: 6. In germline, CDR1 is SGHAT, CDR2 FQNNGV. The CDR3 loop is CASSRDRGYGYTF. The DNA for the CDR3 is TGTGCCAGCTCCAGAGACAGGGGCTATGGCTACACCTTC.

The gene calls are TRBV2 and TRBJ2-2; the D is unclear. This CDR3 contains 13 residues. CDR1 is SNHLY and CDR2 is FYNNEI in the germline V gene. The V end was cut by 7 bases, the J end by 4 bases, with 10 bases between. The CDR3 DNA reads TGTGCCAGCACTGACCGGTCCACCGGGGAGCTGTTTTTT. Its protein is CASTDRSTGELFF.

CDR3 region: CTSSQDARERHIYLYEQYF. The CDR3 DNA is TGCACCAGCAGCCAAGACGCTCGGGAGAGACACATCTATCTCTACGAGCAGTACTTC. V is TRBV1 and J is TRBJ2-7; the DNA was not compared with TRBD2, the D call given in the table. TRBV1 is a pseudogene segment. The CDR3 contains 19 residues.

The chain employs TRBV5-4 and TRBJ2-5; 7 nucleotides align to TRBD2. The CDR3 loop spans 17 amino acids. J gave up 1 base and V 3 bases, and 12 bases lay outside the gene matches. The germline gives CDR1 SGHNT, CDR2 YYREEE (reference sequence). CDR3 in amino acids: CASSSGALAAIQETQYF. DNA of the CDR3: TGTGCCAGCAGCTCTGGGGCGCTAGCGGCGATCCAAGAGACCCAGTACTTC.

V and J are TRBV6-6 and TRBJ1-1, with 7 bases matching TRBD1. CDR3 length: 12 residues. Germline trimming cut 5 bases from V and 8 bases from J; bases unmatched to any gene: 5. CDR1 MNHNY and CDR2 SVGAGI come from the germline V gene (reference sequence). DNA for the CDR3: TGTGCCAGCAGTAACAGGGGCCGAGAAGCTTTCTTT. This translates into CASSNRGREAFF.

The chain uses TRBV5-5 and TRBJ2-1; possible D gene TRBD1, 6 bases. The CDR3 is 12 amino acids. CDR1 and CDR2 (germline): SGHKS, YYEKEE (reference sequence). Trimming took 0 bases from V and 9 from J, leaving 7 bases between them. CDR3 nucleotides: TGTGCCAGCAGCTTGGTAGGGGGTGAGCAGTTCTTC. Translated, it gives CASSLVGGEQFF.

The chain recombines TRBV2 with TRBJ2-7, with 9 positions matching TRBD2. Germline loops: CDR1 SNHLY, CDR2 FYNNEI. The CDR3 runs to 13 residues. The V segment lost 4 bases and the J segment 3 bases; nucleotides outside the gene matches: 1. CDR3 sequence: CASSGTSDYEQYF. The CDR3 DNA follows: TGTGCCAGCAGTGGGACTAGCGACTACGAGCAGTACTTC.

This clone was seen a few times. The V call is TRBV7-2, the J call TRBJ2-3; no definite D call. Looked up from germline, CDR1 is SGHTA and CDR2 is FQGNSA. CDR3 length equals 15 residues. Trimming pared 1 base from V and 2 bases from J, leaving 10 bases between. CDR3: CASSLVKRFTDTQYF. The CDR3 DNA reads TGTGCCAGCAGCTTAGTCAAACGGTTCACAGATACGCAGTATTTT. Full variable domain (rest looked up from reference TRBV7-2 and TRBJ2-3): GAGVSQSPSNKVTEKGKDVELRCDPISGHTALYWYRQSLGQGLEFLIYFQGNSAPDKSGLPSDRFSAERTGGSVSTLTIQRTQQEDSAVYLCASSLVKRFTDTQYFGPGTRLTVL.

This clone was counted between two and nine times. The conserved final phenylalanine or tryptophan is absent from the CDR3, which likely points to a read error. No DNA is shown, since the ends of the CDR3 on it are uncertain; the CDR3 is the one TCRdb lists. This rearrangement joins TRBV27 to TRBJ2-7; the DNA was not compared with TRBD1, the D call given in the table. Per the germline V gene, CDR1 is MNHEY and CDR2 is SMNVEV (reference sequence). Ends included, the CDR3 has 13 residues. CDR3 region: CASSPNRDRPYRL.

This rearrangement joins TRBV5-4 to TRBJ2-7; TRBD2 agrees at 12 bases. J lost 1 base, V lost 4 bases, and 15 bases had no gene match. Germline assignment: CDR1 SGHNT and CDR2 YYREEE (reference sequence). The CDR3 has 19 residues. DNA of the CDR3: TGTGCCAGCAGCCCGGGACTAGCGGGCAGGGCAGCAAGTTCCTACGAGCAGTACTTC. Encoded protein: CASSPGLAGRAASSYEQYF.

V usage is TRBV19 and J usage is TRBJ2-5; TRBD2 matches 8 bases. Germline V gives CDR1 LNHDA, CDR2 SQIVND (reference sequence). Losses at the gene ends were 5 bases for V and 3 bases for J; bases not matched to a gene: 2. The CDR3 spans 13 residues. CDR3 in amino acids: CASSRSGKETQYF. CDR3 sequence (DNA): TGTGCCAGTAGTCGTAGCGGGAAAGAGACCCAGTACTTC.

CDR3 nucleotides: TGTGCCAGCAGTGAAGCGGGAGAGATTAGCTCCTACGAGCAGTACTTC. This translates into CASSEAGEISSYEQYF. The genes are TRBV2 and TRBJ2-7; perhaps TRBD2 as D (5 bases). The CDR3 extends over 16 amino acids. CDR1 SNHLY and CDR2 FYNNEI come from the germline V gene. Deletions cut 0 bases from V and 0 bases from J, with 12 bases between.